This TCR beta chain was profiled in a study of OX40 agonist ivuxolimab in advanced cancers. Study observations and caveats: Some patients without response likewise showed low normalized clonal expansion.

Looked up from germline, CDR1 is ENHRY and CDR2 is SYGVKD. The junction had 0 bases not matched to a gene; V was cut back by 8 bases and J by 0 bases. This CDR3 region has 14 residues. A remark on this clone: What it binds is unknown.

The method was immunoSEQ multiplex PCR; TCRdb's version includes in-frame clones alone and lacks a portion of them. The table lists about 80,000 clones, approximately 85% of them singletons. The sequence was obtained from an adult with an advanced solid tumor such as melanoma, head and neck, liver or kidney cancer. The sequenced sample was CD4+ or CD8+ T cells sorted from blood, obtained in a trial of the OX40 agonist ivuxolimab. The chain employs TRBV10-3 and TRBJ2-3; 12 bases align to TRBD2. CDR3 DNA sequence: TGTGCCATCGGACTAGCGGGGAGCACAGATACGCAGTATTTT. Encoded protein: CAIGLAGSTDTQYF.